This TCR beta chain was recovered during a study of regulatory T cells in long-lasting Graves disease. The time point: newly diagnosed GD, antithyroid drugs for less than 3 months. From PBMCs, RNA was extracted and then used to make the TCR library. The collection involved drawing approximately 9.9 milliliters of peripheral blood into EDTA tubes. Arm-PCR of CDR3 regions and iRepertoire HTBI primers were used to build TCR beta libraries. One entry per CDR3 protein, called by TCRdb with MiXCR from the multiplex PCR reads. The table lists some 340,000 distinct CDR3 sequences, about 10% of them singletons. This CDR3 has 21 residues. CDR1 is SGHRS, CDR2 YFSETQ, per germline. This clonotype was seen ten or more times. One junction end disagrees with the germline gene, perhaps due to a read error. These data were also filed under a second study, of T cells in Graves' hyperthyroidism and ophthalmopathy. That source adds: Exclusion of a patient resulted from uncontrolled infection, other autoimmune disease, pregnancy or lactation. Diagnosing involved the use of clinical symptoms, serum thyroxine and TRAb, thyroid ultrasound and orbital computed tomography.

This TCR was sampled from a woman aged 18-29 years with Graves disease. This chain uses TRBV5-1 with TRBJ1-4; the D is unclear. Here the sequenced sample was peripheral blood mononuclear cells (PBMCs), taken at new diagnosis, from a patient treated with antithyroid drugs. For the CDR3, the DNA is TGCGCCAGCAGTTTGGCGGCCGCCGGGGTCGGTGTGGGAGAGGCTAATGAAAAACTGTTTTTT. It encodes CASSLAAAGVGVGEANEKLFF.